This is a list of T cell receptor beta chains from one sample in a study of human T cells and chemical hapten exposure. TCRdb itself ran the RACE reads through MiXCR, one entry per CDR3 protein. This table holds about 160,000 distinct CDR3 sequences, around a quarter found once. The sample was whole blood, taken in connection with sensitization to the hapten diphenylcyclopropenone (DPC). These receptors all stem from a woman aged 18 to 35 with alopecia areata. Some clones in this sample may be carry-over from other donors' samples. Each CDR3 is given with its conserved first and last residue. The D gene is left open where the match is weak. Only some rows state a clone size, as once, few, many or a class for expanded clones.

TGTGCCAGCAGACAGATATACATAAAACAAGAGACCCAGTACTTC	CASRQIYIKQETQYF	few	TRBJ2-5	TRBV2	-
TGCAGTGCGCCTGGCGGCCAGGGTAAAGCTTTCTTT	CSAPGGQGKAFF	-	TRBJ1-1	TRBV20-1	-
TGTGCCATCAGATTGACAGGGGACACGAACACTGAAGCTTTCTTT	CAIRLTGDTNTEAFF	-	TRBJ1-1	TRBV10-3	TRBD1
TGTGCCAGCAGCTTGGCGTCCGCAGCGAACACCGGGGAGCTGTTTTTT	CASSLASAANTGELFF	-	TRBJ2-2	TRBV5-4	-
TGTGCCAGCAGTGAATACGATGGGACACGAAACGAGCAGTACTTC	CASSEYDGTRNEQYF	few	TRBJ2-7	TRBV2	-
TGTGCCAGCAGCTTCGCGGGGTCCTACGAGCAGTACTTC	CASSFAGSYEQYF	few	TRBJ2-7	TRBV11-1	-
TGTGCCAGCAGTGAACCCCAATTTGCGGAAAGTGGATCCTACGAGCAGTACTTC	CASSEPQFAESGSYEQYF	few	TRBJ2-7	TRBV25-1	-
TGTGCCAGCAGCTTAGCGCGCGGGAGGGGCTCAAGAGCTGCAGATACGCAGTATTTT	CASSLARGRGSRAADTQYF	few	TRBJ2-3	TRBV7-2	TRBD2
TGCAGTGCTAGACGATTGGGGGGGAACACCGGGGAGCTGTTTTTT	CSARRLGGNTGELFF	-	TRBJ2-2	TRBV20-1	-
TGTGCCAGCAGCCTTATTCTCGGGGTAGGCACTGAAGCTTTCTTT	CASSLILGVGTEAFF	few	TRBJ1-1	TRBV7-8	-
TGTGCCATCAGCGAGGTTTGGGATCCCGGATCACCCCTCCACTTT	CAISEVWDPGSPLHF	-	TRBJ1-6	TRBV10-3	-
TGCAGCGTCCTGACAGGGAAAGATCAGCCCCAGCATTTT	CSVLTGKDQPQHF	few	TRBJ1-5	TRBV29-1	TRBD1
TGTGCCAGCACCCAAAGAGGGCGGAATGTCGCGGCTTTCTTT	CASTQRGRNVAAFF	-	TRBJ1-1	TRBV6-2/TRBV6-3	-
TGTGCCAGCAACTCCCCCGAGCCCATCTACGAGCAGTACTTC	CASNSPEPIYEQYF	-	TRBJ2-7	TRBV6-6	-
TGTGCCAGCAGCGCACAGGGGGCCACCGGGGAGCTGTTTTTT	CASSAQGATGELFF	-	TRBJ2-2	TRBV7-2	TRBD1
TGTGCCAGCTCACCACCGGGACTAGCGGAAGAGACCCAGTACTTC	CASSPPGLAEETQYF	-	TRBJ2-5	TRBV18	TRBD2
TGCGCCAGCAGCCACCTAAACCGGGACGCTCCAAGTCAGCCCCAGCATTTT	CASSHLNRDAPSQPQHF	few	TRBJ1-5	TRBV4-1	-
TGCGCCAGCAGGGGGACAGGAAACTATGGCTACACCTTC	CASRGTGNYGYTF	once	TRBJ1-2	TRBV4-1	TRBD1
TGCAGCGTTGTCCCAGGGCTTTTCTCCGAGCAGTACTTC	CSVVPGLFSEQYF	-	TRBJ2-7	TRBV29-1	-
TGCGCCAGCAGCCAAGATGGTTGGGGCATTCAGTACTTC	CASSQDGWGIQYF	-	TRBJ2-4	TRBV4-1	-
TGTGCCAGCAGCAACCGAGGGAGGCGGTACGAGCAGTACTTC	CASSNRGRRYEQYF	few	TRBJ2-7	TRBV21-1	-
TGTGCCAGCAGCGGAAGGACAGGGACTACCTACAATGAGCAGTTCTTC	CASSGRTGTTYNEQFF	-	TRBJ2-1	TRBV7-2	-
TGTGCCAGCAGCCATCAAGGCGGGGCCTATGGCTACACCTTC	CASSHQGGAYGYTF	medium-sized	TRBJ1-2	TRBV4-2	-
TGTGCCAGCAGCCCCCAGGGACAGAGGGAGACCCAGTACTTC	CASSPQGQRETQYF	-	TRBJ2-5	TRBV11-1	TRBD1
TGTGCCAGCGGGGATTCGGTCGGCTACAATGAGCAGTTCTTC	CASGDSVGYNEQFF	-	TRBJ2-1	TRBV11-3	-
TGCAGTGCTAGACGGGGACTAGCGGGAGAAGAGCAGTACTTC	CSARRGLAGEEQYF	-	TRBJ2-7	TRBV20-1	TRBD2
TGCGCCAGCAGCTTGGCCGGGGGTCGAGGGGAGCTGTTTTTT	CASSLAGGRGELFF	-	TRBJ2-2	TRBV5-1	-
TGTGCCAGCAGCTCAAACAGATTCAGCTCCTACAATGAGCAGTTCTTC	CASSSNRFSSYNEQFF	few	TRBJ2-1	TRBV6-2/TRBV6-3	-
TGTGCCAGCAGCGGGGGGTCGTCCGATGAGCAGTTCTTC	CASSGGSSDEQFF	few	TRBJ2-1	TRBV9	-
TGTGCCAGCAGCTACTCCGGGACGGCCCTCGAGCAGTACTTC	CASSYSGTALEQYF	-	TRBJ2-7	TRBV6-2/TRBV6-3	-
TGTGCCAGCAGCAAAGGGACTAGCGGGCGGGAGGAGACCCAGTACTTC	CASSKGTSGREETQYF	-	TRBJ2-5	TRBV7-9	TRBD2
TGTGCCATCAGTGGGGCCGGGACCAGGGGGCATTTT	CAISGAGTRGHF	-	TRBJ2-3	TRBV10-3	TRBD1
TGCGCCAGCAGCCAAGTTACAGTGCCCACCATATATTTT	CASSQVTVPTIYF	-	TRBJ1-3	TRBV4-1	-
TGTGCCAGCAGCTTCCAGGGGGCTGATGAAAAACTGTTTTTT	CASSFQGADEKLFF	few	TRBJ1-4	TRBV5-8	TRBD1
TGTGCCACCAAAACAGAGAACCGGCCCTACGAGCAGTACTTC	CATKTENRPYEQYF	-	TRBJ2-7	TRBV28	-
TGTGCCAGCAGTAACAGGGTACGGGCGTACGAGCAGTACTTC	CASSNRVRAYEQYF	-	TRBJ2-7	TRBV12-3/TRBV12-4	-
TGTGCCAGCAGCGTAGGCGGACTGAACACAGATACGCAGTATTTT	CASSVGGLNTDTQYF	-	TRBJ2-3	TRBV9	-
TGTGCCAGCAGTTCGGGCCTGACTGAAGCTTTCTTT	CASSSGLTEAFF	-	TRBJ1-1	TRBV6-2/TRBV6-3	-
TGCGCCAGCAGCCAAGAAGGCGGGAGTGGTTACGAGCAGTACTTC	CASSQEGGSGYEQYF	-	TRBJ2-7	TRBV4-1	TRBD2
TGTGCCAGCAGCGAGGGGGCTGGGACCCACTATGGCTACACCTTC	CASSEGAGTHYGYTF	few	TRBJ1-2	TRBV7-2	TRBD1
TGTGCCAGCAGTGGACAGGGGAAGGCCGGGGAGCTGTTTTTT	CASSGQGKAGELFF	-	TRBJ2-2	TRBV2	TRBD1
TGTGCCAGCAGCACTACAGCGTATGGCTACACCTTC	CASSTTAYGYTF	-	TRBJ1-2	TRBV11-2	-
TGCGCCAGCAGCCCGGACAGATCTTCCGGGGAGCTGTTTTTT	CASSPDRSSGELFF	-	TRBJ2-2	TRBV5-1	-
TGTGCCAGCAGCCAAGCTACGGGACAGGGCTTAGGGATCGAGCAGTACTTC	CASSQATGQGLGIEQYF	-	TRBJ2-7	TRBV4-2	TRBD1
TGCAGTGCTAGCCGGGACTTGACAACCAAAAACATTCAGTACTTC	CSASRDLTTKNIQYF	few	TRBJ2-4	TRBV20-1	-
TGTGCCACCAGCAGAGAGACCCAGGGGGCCAGAGAGACCCAGTACTTC	CATSRETQGARETQYF	-	TRBJ2-5	TRBV15	TRBD1
TGTGCCAGCAGCGCCCGACAGGGATCGACCGGGGAGCTGTTTTTT	CASSARQGSTGELFF	-	TRBJ2-2	TRBV9	TRBD1
TGTGCCACCAGCAGAGATCAACAGACCGGGGAGCTGTTTTTT	CATSRDQQTGELFF	-	TRBJ2-2	TRBV15	-
TGTGCCAGCAGTGCGGGGCCTTTCTACGAGCAGTACTTC	CASSAGPFYEQYF	few	TRBJ2-7	TRBV2	-
TGTGCCAGCAGTACCGGGACAAACACTGAAGCTTTCTTT	CASSTGTNTEAFF	few	TRBJ1-1	TRBV27	-
TGTGCCTGGTCAGGGTCCGGGGAGCTGTTTTTT	CAWSGSGELFF	-	TRBJ2-2	TRBV30	-
TGCAGTGCTTCGTCCGAGGGGCCGAATGAAGCTTTCTTT	CSASSEGPNEAFF	few	TRBJ1-1	TRBV20-1	-
TGCGCCAGCAGCCGGACGAACACTGAAGCTTTCTTT	CASSRTNTEAFF	once	TRBJ1-1	TRBV5-1	-
TGCAGTGCTGGGAACTATGGCTACACCTTC	CSAGNYGYTF	-	TRBJ1-2	TRBV20-1	-
TGTGCCAGCAGGACCACTAGGGCCGTCTACAATGAGCAGTTCTTC	CASRTTRAVYNEQFF	-	TRBJ2-1	TRBV6-2/TRBV6-3	-
TGCGCCAGCAGCTTCGCGCCCACTAGCGCGAACACAGATACGCAGTATTTT	CASSFAPTSANTDTQYF	-	TRBJ2-3	TRBV5-1	TRBD2
TGTGCTAGTGGTTTATGGCAGCAAGAGACCCAGTACTTC	CASGLWQQETQYF	-	TRBJ2-5	TRBV12-5	-
TGCAGTGCTAGAGGGGGCGCAGGAAAAAACATTCAGTACTTC	CSARGGAGKNIQYF	once	TRBJ2-4	TRBV20-1	-
TGTGCCAGCAGTTTTAATCTAGCCTTGGAGCAGTACTTC	CASSFNLALEQYF	-	TRBJ2-7	TRBV12-3/TRBV12-4	-
TGTGCCAGCAGCTACCGGACCAACGAGCAGTACTTC	CASSYRTNEQYF	-	TRBJ2-7	TRBV7-9	-